A single sample gave rise to the 18 T cell receptor beta chains below, sequenced in a study of Ad26.COV2.S vaccination and SARS-CoV-2 variants. Stated treatment: 15 to 20 received Ad26.COV2.S at low or high dose, single or two shots; several received placebo; per-sample allocation not given. Specimens were obtained on day 63 following the first vaccine or placebo injection. Profiling relied on immunoSEQ multiplex PCR, and the TCRdb table lists in-frame clones only, not all of them. This sample has some 300,000 clones, with 85% to 90% found just once. Sequencing used peripheral blood, obtained in a trial of Ad26.COV2.S vaccine versus placebo. The receptors were gathered from a person aged 18 to 65 who received the Ad26.COV2.S COVID-19 vaccine or a placebo.

The rearrangement joins TRBV6-2 or TRBV6-3 to TRBJ1-4; the D gene is possibly TRBD1 (5 bases). There are 19 residues in the CDR3. CDR1 is MNHEY and CDR2 is SVGEGT in the germline V gene. V lost 0 bases and J lost 0, with 17 bases in between. This chain's CDR3 is CASSYSGPSRATTNEKLFF. The CDR3, as DNA: TGTGCCAGCAGTTACTCGGGGCCCAGCAGGGCTACAACTAATGAAAAACTGTTTTTT.

V gene TRBV5-1 combines with J gene TRBJ1-2; tentative D call: TRBD1 (6 bases). V was shortened by 4 bases and J by 8 bases, with 18 bases between the two germline ends. The CDR3 runs 14 residues. Germline CDR1 reads SGHRS; CDR2 reads YFSETQ. The CDR3 here is CASSPDFNRDGYTF. The CDR3 bases are TGCGCCAGCAGCCCCGATTTTAACAGGGACGGCTACACCTTC.

The chain uses TRBV5-4 and TRBJ1-1; no firm D call. The CDR3 totals 14 residues. CDR1 SGHNT and CDR2 YYREEE come from the germline V gene (reference sequence). Trimming took off 0 bases at V and 7 bases at J, with 13 bases between the two ends. This CDR3 reads CASSLALSVGEAFF. CDR3 bases: TGTGCCAGCAGCTTGGCCCTTAGCGTGGGTGAAGCTTTCTTT.

This chain links TRBV6-5 with TRBJ2-7; no reliable D call. Germline CDR1 is MNHEY and CDR2 is SVGAGI. With 7 bases removed from V and 0 bases from J, the gap between germline ends came to 10 bases. The CDR3 consists of 13 residues. Here the CDR3 DNA reads TGTGCCAGCACTTCCGACCTCTCCTACGAGCAGTACTTC. Residues: CASTSDLSYEQYF.

This chain links TRBV4-1 with TRBJ2-5, with a possible D match to TRBD1 (5 bases). CDR3 length equals 15 residues. V was pared by 0 bases and J by 4 bases, with 12 bases between. The germline V gene has CDR1 MGHRA and CDR2 YSYEKL. The chain's CDR3 is CASSQDDRGRETQYF. CDR3 DNA: TGCGCCAGCAGCCAAGATGACAGAGGCCGAGAGACCCAGTACTTC.

This chain connects TRBV7-2 to TRBJ1-2, with D unclear. The germline V gene has CDR1 SGHTA and CDR2 FQGNSA. The CDR3 contains 13 residues. V lost 2 bases and J lost 7, with 11 bases in between. Here the CDR3 DNA reads TGTGCCAGCAGCTTATTCGCCGGGCCTGGCTACACCTTC. This codes for CASSLFAGPGYTF.

This chain connects TRBV3-1 (or the pseudogene TRBV3-2) to TRBJ2-6, with D unresolved. Germline V lookup: CDR1 LGHDT, CDR2 YNNKEL (reference sequence). Between the trimmed V and J ends, which lost 1 base and 3 bases, there was a span of 10 bases. The CDR3 sequence is 16 residues long. The CDR3 nucleotides are TGTGCCAGCAGCCAAGTTAGTGGTGGTGGGGCCAACGTCCTGACTTTC. This sequence encodes CASSQVSGGGANVLTF.

This clone was found a few times. CDR3 in amino acids: CASSSAGTPDTEAFF. The CDR3, as DNA: TGCGCCAGCAGCTCCGCCGGAACGCCGGACACTGAAGCTTTCTTT. The chain joins TRBV5-1 to TRBJ1-1; no clear D gene. The CDR3 loop spans 15 amino acids. From germline, CDR1 is SGHRS and CDR2 YFSETQ. V was trimmed by 3 bases and J by 3 bases, leaving 15 bases between them.

The chain recombines TRBV18 with TRBJ1-1; D is ambiguous. Germline CDR1 reads KGHSH; CDR2 reads LQKENI. The V gene lost 2 bases and the J gene lost 6 bases, with 13 bases spanning the gap. This CDR3 is 14 amino acids long. In nucleotides, the CDR3 is TGTGCCAGCTCACCAATTTCCGGGATCCCTGAAGCTTTCTTT. Its protein product is CASSPISGIPEAFF.

In DNA, the CDR3 is TGTGCCAGCTCACGACAGGGGCTTTCCGAGCAGTACTTC. This gives the protein CASSRQGLSEQYF. The chain links TRBV18 to TRBJ2-7; 8 bases match TRBD1. This CDR3 is 13 amino acids long. Germline CDR1 is KGHSH and CDR2 is LQKENI. The V segment lost 4 bases and the J segment 6 bases; nucleotides outside the gene matches: 5.

This chain links TRBV9 with TRBJ1-3, with D uncertain. The CDR3 totals 13 residues. Germline-derived CDR1 and CDR2 are SGDLS and YYNGEE. V lost 0 bases and J 3 bases, leaving 4 bases between the germline ends. CDR3 DNA sequence: TGTGCCAGCAGCGTAGATGATGGAAACACCATATATTTT. It encodes CASSVDDGNTIYF.

The genes are TRBV14 and TRBJ2-1, with 10 bases that match TRBD2. The CDR3 runs 15 residues. J was trimmed by 8 bases and V by 1 base; bases with no gene match: 5. In germline, CDR1 is SGHDN, CDR2 FVKESK. In nucleotides, the CDR3 is TGTGCCAGCAGCCAAGCAAGCGGGGGGGCCTATGAGCAGTTCTTC. This codes for CASSQASGGAYEQFF.

The CDR3 DNA is TGTGCCAGCAGCCCGCGAGTAGGCAGCTCCTATAATTCACCCCTCCACTTT. It encodes CASSPRVGSSYNSPLHF. This chain uses TRBV9 with TRBJ1-6; unclear D gene. V dropped 4 bases and J dropped 0 bases, with 14 bases sitting between them. The germline V gene has CDR1 SGDLS and CDR2 YYNGEE. The CDR3 is 17 residues long.

This clone showed up just a few times. The rearrangement links TRBV6-1 to TRBJ1-1; D gene unclear. V gave up 1 base and J gave up 0 bases, with 9 bases separating them. The CDR3 runs 15 residues. Germline CDR1 is MNHNS and CDR2 is SASEGT. CDR3: CASSEGSRMNTEAFF. The CDR3 nucleotides read TGTGCCAGCAGTGAAGGGTCCCGTATGAACACTGAAGCTTTCTTT.

This chain uses TRBV15 with TRBJ2-7; weak D call: TRBD1 (6 bases). CDR1 and CDR2 from the germline V gene are LNHNV and YYDKDF (reference sequence). The V and J ends lost 0 bases and 3 bases respectively, with 6 bases between them. The CDR3 runs to 13 residues. The CDR3 DNA sequence: TGTGCCACCAGCAGAGAAGGGGGCTACGAGCAGTACTTC. Translation gives CATSREGGYEQYF.

The V call is TRBV2, the J call TRBJ2-1; D remains unclear. There are 16 residues in the CDR3. CDR1 and CDR2 from the germline V gene are SNHLY and FYNNEI. The ends were cut back, 3 bases at V and 1 base at J, with 13 bases in the middle. CDR3 DNA sequence: TGTGCCAGCAGTGACCGCTCCGGGTTATCCTACAATGAGCAGTTCTTC. Amino acid sequence: CASSDRSGLSYNEQFF.

This clone is a singleton in its sample. The chain carries TRBV20-1 and TRBJ2-5; 8 bases map to TRBD2. Germline V CDR1 and CDR2: DFQATT, SNEGSKA (reference sequence). Trimming cost V 3 bases and J 4 bases; bases outside gene matches: 7. The length of the CDR3 is 14 residues. CDR3 residues: CSASSSGAGETQYF. CDR3 nucleotide sequence: TGCAGTGCTAGTAGTAGCGGGGCGGGAGAGACCCAGTACTTC.

V is TRBV5-4 and J is TRBJ2-5; 7 positions agree with TRBD2. The CDR3 loop spans 15 amino acids. V lost 4 bases and J lost 4; bases outside the gene matches: 10. Germline CDR1 SGHNT, CDR2 YYREEE (reference sequence). As DNA, the CDR3 is TGTGCCAGCAGCCGGGGGGACTATAGCAGAGAGACCCAGTACTTC. As protein: CASSRGDYSRETQYF.